Below are 5 T cell receptor beta chains sequenced from a single sample in a study of identical twins. TCRdb fed the 5' RACE reads into MiXCR, producing one record per CDR3 protein. The sample records 400,000 to 500,000 distinct CDR3 sequences, approximately 17% being singletons. Sequencing used naive T cells sorted from blood. These TCRs come from a man in his fifties or sixties in good health.

This clonotype has more than one count but fewer than ten. The chain has TRBV7-9 and TRBJ2-3; unclear D gene. CDR3 length equals 13 residues. CDR1 is SEHNR and CDR2 is FQNEAQ in the germline V gene (reference sequence). V was clipped by 5 bases and J by 5 bases, with 11 bases between them. The chain's CDR3 is CASSTSTGDTQYF. Written as DNA, the CDR3 is TGTGCCAGCAGCACAAGCACTGGAGATACGCAGTATTTT.

This clonotype was seen a handful of times. The chain links TRBV29-1 to TRBJ2-1; 7 bases align to TRBD2. Germline V gene data show CDR1 as SQVTM and CDR2 as ANQGSEA. With 1 base clipped from V and 2 bases from J, the junction kept 5 bases outside the gene matches. The CDR3 has 15 residues. The CDR3 region is CSVEAAGPTYNEQFF. The CDR3 nucleotides are TGCAGCGTTGAAGCAGCGGGGCCTACCTACAATGAGCAGTTCTTC.

This clonotype was counted many times. J is TRBJ1-1 and V is TRBV7-9; D ambiguous. Looked up from germline, CDR1 is SEHNR and CDR2 is FQNEAQ (reference sequence). The CDR3 extends over 13 amino acids. Trimming took off 3 bases at V and 5 bases at J, with 10 bases between the two ends. The CDR3, as DNA: TGTGCCAGCAGCTTCCGCGAAGGGACTGAAGCTTTCTTT. Amino acid sequence: CASSFREGTEAFF.

This clonotype came up a few times. The chain links TRBV25-1 to TRBJ2-7, with 7 bases matching TRBD1. CDR1 is MGHDK and CDR2 is SYGVNS in the germline V gene. After removal of 2 bases from V and 5 bases from J, the junction contained 12 bases not matched to a gene. CDR3 length equals 16 residues. The CDR3 DNA sequence: TGTGCCAGCAGTGAAGGTTCGGCAGGGGGTTACCACGAGCAGTACTTC. Residues: CASSEGSAGGYHEQYF.

The chain recombines TRBV6-2 or TRBV6-3 with TRBJ2-1; D unresolved. Germline CDR1 and CDR2: MNHEY and SVGEGT. The CDR3 sequence is 18 residues long. V was clipped by 0 bases and J by 3 bases, with 18 bases between them. This CDR3 is CASSYSKAYHLDYNEQFF. The CDR3 DNA reads as TGTGCCAGCAGTTACTCGAAGGCCTACCACCTAGACTACAATGAGCAGTTCTTC.